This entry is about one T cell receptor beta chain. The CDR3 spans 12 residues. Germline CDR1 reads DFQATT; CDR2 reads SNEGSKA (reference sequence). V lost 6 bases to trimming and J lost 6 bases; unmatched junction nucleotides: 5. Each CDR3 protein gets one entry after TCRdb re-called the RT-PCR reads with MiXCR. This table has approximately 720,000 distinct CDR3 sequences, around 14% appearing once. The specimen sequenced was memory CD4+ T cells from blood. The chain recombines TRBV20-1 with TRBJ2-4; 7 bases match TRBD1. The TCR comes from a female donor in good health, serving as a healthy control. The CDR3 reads CSADNRGNIQYF. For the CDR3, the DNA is TGCAGTGCCGACAACAGGGGAAACATTCAGTACTTC.